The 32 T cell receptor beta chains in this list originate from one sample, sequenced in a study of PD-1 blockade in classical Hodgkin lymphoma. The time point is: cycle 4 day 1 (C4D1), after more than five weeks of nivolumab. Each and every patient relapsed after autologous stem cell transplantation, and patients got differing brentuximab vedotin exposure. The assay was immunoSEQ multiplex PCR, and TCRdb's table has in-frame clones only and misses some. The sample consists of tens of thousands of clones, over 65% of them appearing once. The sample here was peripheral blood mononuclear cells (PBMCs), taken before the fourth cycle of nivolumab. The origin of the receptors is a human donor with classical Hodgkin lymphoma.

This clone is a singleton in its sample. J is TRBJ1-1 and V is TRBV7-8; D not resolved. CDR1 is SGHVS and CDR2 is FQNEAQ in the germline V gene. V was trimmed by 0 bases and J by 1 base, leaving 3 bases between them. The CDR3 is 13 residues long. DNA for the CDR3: TGTGCCAGCAGCTTAGCGGGGAACACTGAAGCTTTCTTT. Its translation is CASSLAGNTEAFF. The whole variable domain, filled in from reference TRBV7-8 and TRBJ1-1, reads GAGVSQSPRYKVAKRGQDVALRCDPISGHVSLFWYQQALGQGPEFLTYFQNEAQLDKSGLPSDRFFAERPEGSVSTLKIQRTQQEDSAVYLCASSLAGNTEAFFGQGTRLTVV.

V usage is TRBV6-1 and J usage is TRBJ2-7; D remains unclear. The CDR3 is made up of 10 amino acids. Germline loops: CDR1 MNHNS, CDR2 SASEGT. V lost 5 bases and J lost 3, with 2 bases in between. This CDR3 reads CASSNYEQYF. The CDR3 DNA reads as TGTGCCAGCAGTAACTACGAGCAGTACTTC.

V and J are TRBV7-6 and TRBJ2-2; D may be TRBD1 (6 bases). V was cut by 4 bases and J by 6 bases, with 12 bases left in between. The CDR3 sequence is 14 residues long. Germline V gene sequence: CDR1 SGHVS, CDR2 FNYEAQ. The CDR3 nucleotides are TGTGCCAGCAGCTCAGGGGTTGACGCCGGGGAGCTGTTTTTT. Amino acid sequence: CASSSGVDAGELFF.

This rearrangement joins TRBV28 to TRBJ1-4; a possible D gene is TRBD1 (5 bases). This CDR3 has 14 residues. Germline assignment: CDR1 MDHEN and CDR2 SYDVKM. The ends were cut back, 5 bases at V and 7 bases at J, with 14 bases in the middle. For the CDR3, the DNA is TGTGCCAGCAGTCCGGGGGTTTTGGGTGAAAAACTGTTTTTT. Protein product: CASSPGVLGEKLFF.

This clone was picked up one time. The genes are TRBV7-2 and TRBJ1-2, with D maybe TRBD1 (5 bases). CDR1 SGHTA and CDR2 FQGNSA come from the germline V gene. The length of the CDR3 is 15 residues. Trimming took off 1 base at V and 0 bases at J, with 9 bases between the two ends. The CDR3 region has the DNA TGTGCCAGCAGCTTAGGCCCGACAGCTAACTATGGCTACACCTTC. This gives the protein CASSLGPTANYGYTF.

CDR3 residues: CASSVTGGNNSPLHF. In DNA form, the CDR3 reads TGCGCCAGCAGCGTGACAGGGGGAAATAATTCACCCCTCCACTTT. The chain has TRBV5-1 and TRBJ1-6; 9 positions match TRBD1. The CDR3 is 15 amino acids. Germline V lookup: CDR1 SGHRS, CDR2 YFSETQ. V lost 4 bases and J lost 5; bases outside the gene matches: 4.

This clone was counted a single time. Here the CDR3 DNA reads TGCGCCAGCAGCCACCCGCCGGTTAGCTCCTACAATGAGCAGTTCTTC. Encoded protein: CASSHPPVSSYNEQFF. This chain links TRBV4-1 with TRBJ2-1, with no clear D. The CDR3 spans 16 residues. Germline assignment: CDR1 MGHRA and CDR2 YSYEKL. Between the trimmed V and J ends, which lost 3 bases and 0 bases, there was a span of 12 bases.

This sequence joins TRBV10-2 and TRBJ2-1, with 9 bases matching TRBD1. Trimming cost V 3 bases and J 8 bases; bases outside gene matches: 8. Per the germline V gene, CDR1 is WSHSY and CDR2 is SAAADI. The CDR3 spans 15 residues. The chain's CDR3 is CASSETGGAIDEQFF. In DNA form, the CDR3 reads TGCGCCAGCAGTGAAACAGGGGGCGCGATCGATGAGCAGTTCTTC.

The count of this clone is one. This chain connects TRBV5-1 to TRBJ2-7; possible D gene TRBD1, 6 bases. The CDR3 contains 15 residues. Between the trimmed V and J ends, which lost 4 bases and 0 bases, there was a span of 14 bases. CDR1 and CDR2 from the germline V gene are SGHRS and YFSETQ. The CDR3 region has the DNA TGCGCCAGCAGCCCGACAGGAGCGAGCTCCTACGAGCAGTACTTC. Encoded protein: CASSPTGASSYEQYF.

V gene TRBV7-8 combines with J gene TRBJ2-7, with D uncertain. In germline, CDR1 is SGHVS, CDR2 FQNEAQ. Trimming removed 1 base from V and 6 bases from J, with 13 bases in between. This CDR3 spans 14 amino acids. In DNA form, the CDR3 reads TGTGCCAGCAGCTTAGGGGGATCATTAGGCGAGCAGTACTTC. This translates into CASSLGGSLGEQYF.

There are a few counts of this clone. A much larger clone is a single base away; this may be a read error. Written as DNA, the CDR3 is TGTGCCAGCAGCTTAAACACCGGGGAGCTGTTTTTT. As protein: CASSLNTGELFF. V usage is TRBV7-9 and J usage is TRBJ2-2; D call uncertain. Trimming took 2 bases from V and 2 from J, leaving 0 bases between them. Germline V CDR1 and CDR2: SEHNR, FQNEAQ (reference sequence). The CDR3 totals 12 residues.

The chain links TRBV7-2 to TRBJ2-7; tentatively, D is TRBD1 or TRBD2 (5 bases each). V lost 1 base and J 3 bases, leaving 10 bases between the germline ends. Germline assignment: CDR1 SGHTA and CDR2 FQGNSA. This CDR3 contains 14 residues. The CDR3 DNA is TGTGCCAGCAGCTTAGGGGACGTATTCTACGAGCAGTACTTC. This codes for CASSLGDVFYEQYF.

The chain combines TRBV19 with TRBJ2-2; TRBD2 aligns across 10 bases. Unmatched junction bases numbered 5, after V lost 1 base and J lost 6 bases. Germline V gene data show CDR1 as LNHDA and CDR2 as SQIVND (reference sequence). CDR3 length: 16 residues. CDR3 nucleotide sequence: TGTGCCAGTAGTATAGGCCTAGCGGGGGCCGCCGGGGAGCTGTTTTTT. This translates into CASSIGLAGAAGELFF.

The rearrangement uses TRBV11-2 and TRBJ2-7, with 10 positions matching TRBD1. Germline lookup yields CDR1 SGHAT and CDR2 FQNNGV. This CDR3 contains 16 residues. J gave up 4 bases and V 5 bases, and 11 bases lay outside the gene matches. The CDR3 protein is CASSPNEGQGTYEQYF. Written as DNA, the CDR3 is TGTGCCAGCAGCCCCAACGAGGGACAGGGGACTTACGAGCAGTACTTC. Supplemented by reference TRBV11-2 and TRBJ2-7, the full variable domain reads EAGVAQSPRYKIIEKRQSVAFWCNPISGHATLYWYQQILGQGPKLLIQFQNNGVVDDSQLPKDRFSAERLKGVDSTLKIQPAKLEDSAVYLCASSPNEGQGTYEQYFGPGTRLTVT.

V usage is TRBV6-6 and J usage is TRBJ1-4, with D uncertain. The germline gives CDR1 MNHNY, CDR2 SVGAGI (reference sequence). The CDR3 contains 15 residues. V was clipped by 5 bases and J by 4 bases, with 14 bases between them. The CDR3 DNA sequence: TGTGCCAGCAGTCGGGCCCGGGAGATTAATGAAAAACTGTTTTTT. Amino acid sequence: CASSRAREINEKLFF.

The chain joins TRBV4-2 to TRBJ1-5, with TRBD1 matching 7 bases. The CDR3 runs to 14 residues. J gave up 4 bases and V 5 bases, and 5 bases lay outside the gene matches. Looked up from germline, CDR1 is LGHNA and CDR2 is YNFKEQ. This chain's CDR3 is CASSEEQGNQPQHF. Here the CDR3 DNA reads TGTGCCAGCAGCGAGGAACAGGGGAATCAGCCCCAGCATTTT.

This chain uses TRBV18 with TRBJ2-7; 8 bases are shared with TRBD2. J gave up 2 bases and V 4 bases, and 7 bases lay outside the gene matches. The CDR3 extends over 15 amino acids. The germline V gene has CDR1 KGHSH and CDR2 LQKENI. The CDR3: CASSQSGGAAYEQYF. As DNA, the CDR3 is TGTGCCAGCTCACAGTCCGGGGGGGCGGCCTACGAGCAGTACTTC. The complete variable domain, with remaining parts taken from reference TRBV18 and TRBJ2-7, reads NAGVMQNPRHLVRRRGQEARLRCSPMKGHSHVYWYRQLPEEGLKFMVYLQKENIIDESGMPKERFSAEFPKEGPSILRIQQVVRGDSAAYFCASSQSGGAAYEQYFGPGTRLTVT.

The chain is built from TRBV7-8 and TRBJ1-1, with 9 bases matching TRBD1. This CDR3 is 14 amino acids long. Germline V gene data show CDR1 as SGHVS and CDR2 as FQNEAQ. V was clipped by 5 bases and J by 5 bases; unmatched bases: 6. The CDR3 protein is CASSRTGGWTEAFF. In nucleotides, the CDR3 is TGTGCCAGCAGCCGTACAGGGGGCTGGACTGAAGCTTTCTTT.

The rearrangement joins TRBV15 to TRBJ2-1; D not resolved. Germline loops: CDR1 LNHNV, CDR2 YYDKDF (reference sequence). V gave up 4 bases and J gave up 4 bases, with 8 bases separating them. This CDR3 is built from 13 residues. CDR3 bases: TGTGCCACCAGCATTCGACGATACAATGAGCAGTTCTTC. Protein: CATSIRRYNEQFF.

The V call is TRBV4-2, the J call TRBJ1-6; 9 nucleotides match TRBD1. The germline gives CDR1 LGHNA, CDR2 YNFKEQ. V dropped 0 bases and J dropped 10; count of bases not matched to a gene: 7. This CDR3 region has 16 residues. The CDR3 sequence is CASSQDMDRGVSPLHF. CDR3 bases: TGTGCCAGCAGCCAAGATATGGACAGGGGTGTCTCACCCCTCCACTTT.

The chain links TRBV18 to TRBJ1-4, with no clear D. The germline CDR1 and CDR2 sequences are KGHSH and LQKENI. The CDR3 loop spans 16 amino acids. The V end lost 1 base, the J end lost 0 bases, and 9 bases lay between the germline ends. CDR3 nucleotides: TGTGCCAGCTCACCACAACGGATAGCAACTAATGAAAAACTGTTTTTT. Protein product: CASSPQRIATNEKLFF.

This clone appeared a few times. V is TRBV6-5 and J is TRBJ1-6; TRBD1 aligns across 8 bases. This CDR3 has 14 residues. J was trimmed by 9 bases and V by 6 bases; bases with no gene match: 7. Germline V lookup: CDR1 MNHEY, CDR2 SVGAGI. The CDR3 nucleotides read TGTGCCAGCAGGGTCGACAGGGGACGTTCACCCCTCCACTTT. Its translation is CASRVDRGRSPLHF.

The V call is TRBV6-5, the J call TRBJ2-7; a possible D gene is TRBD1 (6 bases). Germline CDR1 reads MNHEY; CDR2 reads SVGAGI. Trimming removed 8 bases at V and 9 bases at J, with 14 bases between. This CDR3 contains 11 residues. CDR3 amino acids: CASLRGQRQYF. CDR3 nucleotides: TGTGCCAGCCTTCGGGGACAACGGCAGTACTTC.

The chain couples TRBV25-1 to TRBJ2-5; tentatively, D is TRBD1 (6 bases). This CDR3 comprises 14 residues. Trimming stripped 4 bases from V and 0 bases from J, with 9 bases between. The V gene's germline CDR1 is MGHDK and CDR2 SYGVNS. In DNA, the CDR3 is TGTGCCAGCAGTGGACAGGCGTACCAAGAGACCCAGTACTTC. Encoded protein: CASSGQAYQETQYF.

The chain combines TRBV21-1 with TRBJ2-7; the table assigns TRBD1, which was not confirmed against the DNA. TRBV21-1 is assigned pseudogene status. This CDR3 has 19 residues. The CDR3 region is CASSKEGCTQGVNSYEQYF. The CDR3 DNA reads TGTGCCAGCAGCAAAGAAGGTTGTACACAGGGCGTAAACTCCTACGAGCAGTACTTC.

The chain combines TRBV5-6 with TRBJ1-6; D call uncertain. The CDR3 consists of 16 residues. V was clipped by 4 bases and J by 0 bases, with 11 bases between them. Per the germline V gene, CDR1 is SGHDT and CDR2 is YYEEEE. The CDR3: CASSTFRSSYNSPLHF. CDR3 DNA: TGTGCCAGCAGCACCTTTAGGAGCTCCTATAATTCACCCCTCCACTTT.

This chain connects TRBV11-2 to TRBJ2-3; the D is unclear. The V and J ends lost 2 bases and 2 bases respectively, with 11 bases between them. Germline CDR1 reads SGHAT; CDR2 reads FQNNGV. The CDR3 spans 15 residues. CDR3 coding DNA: TGTGCCAGCAGCTTAACCCTAGTCCCCACAGATACGCAGTATTTT. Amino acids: CASSLTLVPTDTQYF.

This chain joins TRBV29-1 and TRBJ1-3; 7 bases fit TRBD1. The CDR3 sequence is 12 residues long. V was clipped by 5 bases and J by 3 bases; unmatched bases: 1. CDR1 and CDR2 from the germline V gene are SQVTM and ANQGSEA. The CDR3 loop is CSVWTGGNTIYF. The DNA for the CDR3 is TGCAGCGTTTGGACAGGTGGAAACACCATATATTTT.

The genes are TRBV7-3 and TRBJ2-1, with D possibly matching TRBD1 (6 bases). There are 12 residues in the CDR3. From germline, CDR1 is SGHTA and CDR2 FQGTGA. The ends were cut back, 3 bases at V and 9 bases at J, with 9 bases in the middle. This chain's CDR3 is CASSFGGGEQFF. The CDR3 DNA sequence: TGTGCCAGCAGCTTTGGGGGCGGTGAGCAGTTCTTC.

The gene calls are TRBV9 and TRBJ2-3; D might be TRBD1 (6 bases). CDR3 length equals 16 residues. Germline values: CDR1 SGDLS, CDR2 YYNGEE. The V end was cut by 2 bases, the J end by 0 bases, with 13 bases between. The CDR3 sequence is CASSVGTSPSTDTQYF. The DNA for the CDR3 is TGTGCCAGCAGCGTCGGGACATCGCCAAGCACAGATACGCAGTATTTT.

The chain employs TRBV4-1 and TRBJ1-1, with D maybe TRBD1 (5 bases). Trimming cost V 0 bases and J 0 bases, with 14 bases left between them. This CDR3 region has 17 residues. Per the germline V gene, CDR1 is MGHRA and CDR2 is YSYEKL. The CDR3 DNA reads TGCGCCAGCAGCCAAGATCTTCCGACAGCAATGAACACTGAAGCTTTCTTT. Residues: CASSQDLPTAMNTEAFF.

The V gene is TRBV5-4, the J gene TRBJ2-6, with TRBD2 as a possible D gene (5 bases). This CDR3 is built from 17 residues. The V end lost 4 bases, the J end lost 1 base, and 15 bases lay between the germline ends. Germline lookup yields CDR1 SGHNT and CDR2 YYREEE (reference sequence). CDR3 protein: CASSRPTGLSGANVLTF. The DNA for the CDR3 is TGTGCCAGCAGCCGCCCCACCGGACTTTCTGGGGCCAACGTCCTGACTTTC.